A single sample gave rise to the 28 T cell receptor beta chains below, sequenced in a study of blood T cell repertoires in COVID-19. Using immunoSEQ multiplex PCR, the repertoire was profiled, and TCRdb retains in-frame clones only, with some absent. The sample holds some 140,000 clones, 84% seen once. Input material: PBMCs or T cells enriched from blood (not recorded which). The source of these receptors is a man in his forties with acute COVID-19.

The chain couples TRBV18 to TRBJ2-1, with D perhaps matching TRBD2 (6 bases). Germline V lookup: CDR1 KGHSH, CDR2 LQKENI. This CDR3 has 12 amino acids. V dropped 8 bases and J dropped 9 bases, with 14 bases sitting between them. CDR3 residues: CASRLGDSEQFF. Written as DNA, the CDR3 is TGTGCCAGCAGACTAGGGGACTCTGAGCAGTTCTTC.

The chain uses TRBV5-1 and TRBJ2-2, with 7 bases aligning to TRBD2. Germline V lookup: CDR1 SGHRS, CDR2 YFSETQ. The CDR3 loop spans 13 amino acids. The V segment lost 4 bases and the J segment 8 bases; nucleotides outside the gene matches: 5. The CDR3 DNA is TGCGCCAGCAGCCAAGGACTAGTGGGGGAGCTGTTTTTT. Encoded protein: CASSQGLVGELFF.

The rearrangement uses TRBV6-5 and TRBJ2-7; possible D gene TRBD2, 5 bases. From germline, CDR1 is MNHEY and CDR2 SVGAGI. V lost 10 bases, J lost 2 bases, and 6 bases lay in between. The length of the CDR3 is 10 residues. The CDR3 DNA reads as TGTGCCACCGGGGCCTACGAGCAGTACTTC. Its protein product is CATGAYEQYF.

The rearrangement links TRBV2 to TRBJ1-2; D perhaps matches TRBD1 (5 bases). This CDR3 is 14 amino acids long. Trimming left V 8 bases short and J 3 bases short, with 16 bases between. Germline CDR1 and CDR2: SNHLY and FYNNEI. The DNA for the CDR3 is TGTGCCAGCGAGGGGACTTTCGGATACTATGGCTACACCTTC. The encoded protein is CASEGTFGYYGYTF.

V usage is TRBV25-1 and J usage is TRBJ1-3; D is unresolved. This CDR3 is built from 13 residues. V dropped 5 bases and J dropped 0 bases, with 5 bases sitting between them. Germline-derived CDR1 and CDR2 are MGHDK and SYGVNS. The CDR3 loop reads CASSPSSGNTIYF. The CDR3 bases are TGTGCCAGCAGTCCCAGCTCTGGAAACACCATATATTTT. The complete variable domain, with remaining parts taken from reference TRBV25-1 and TRBJ1-3, reads EADIYQTPRYLVIGTGKKITLECSQTMGHDKMYWYQQDPGMELHLIHYSYGVNSTEKGDLSSESTVSRIRTEHFPLTLESARPSHTSQYLCASSPSSGNTIYFGEGSWLTVV.

The genes are TRBV7-2 and TRBJ1-1, with 10 bases fitting TRBD1. Trimming cost V 1 base and J 5 bases; bases outside gene matches: 4. This CDR3 region has 15 residues. CDR1 SGHTA and CDR2 FQGNSA come from the germline V gene. CDR3: CASSLDGTGATEAFF. DNA for the CDR3: TGTGCCAGCAGCTTAGACGGGACAGGGGCGACTGAAGCTTTCTTT.

The V and J genes are TRBV28 and TRBJ2-7, with a possible D match to TRBD1 (6 bases). V gave up 1 base and J gave up 3 bases, with 13 bases separating them. Germline V gene sequence: CDR1 MDHEN, CDR2 SYDVKM. This CDR3 spans 15 amino acids. The CDR3 loop reads CASSLLGQGIYEQYF. The CDR3 coding sequence is TGTGCCAGCAGTTTATTAGGGCAGGGGATCTACGAGCAGTACTTC. The variable domain in full, with the rest retrieved from reference TRBV28 and TRBJ2-7, is DVKVTQSSRYLVKRTGEKVFLECVQDMDHENMFWYRQDPGLGLRLIYFSYDVKMKEKGDIPEGYSVSREKKERFSLILESASTNQTSMYLCASSLLGQGIYEQYFGPGTRLTVT.

The J gene is TRBJ2-1, the V gene TRBV18, with 10 nucleotides matching TRBD2. In germline, CDR1 is KGHSH, CDR2 LQKENI. Trimming removed 0 bases from V and 0 bases from J; junction bases left unmatched: 5. The CDR3 is made up of 18 amino acids. The DNA of the CDR3 is TGTGCCAGCTCACCACCGAAGCGGGAGGGCCTCTCCTACAATGAGCAGTTCTTC. It yields the protein CASSPPKREGLSYNEQFF.

The chain recombines TRBV9 with TRBJ2-7; TRBD1 matches at 10 bases. The trim removed 0 bases at V and 1 base at J, leaving 1 base unmatched. From germline, CDR1 is SGDLS and CDR2 YYNGEE. The CDR3 extends over 15 amino acids. As DNA, the CDR3 is TGTGCCAGCAGCGTAGGGGACAGGGGTTCCTACGAGCAGTACTTC. The encoded protein is CASSVGDRGSYEQYF.

The chain employs TRBV2 and TRBJ1-1; D is perhaps TRBD1 (6 bases). Trimming shortened V by 8 bases and J by 4 bases, and 17 bases separated the two germline ends. CDR1 SNHLY and CDR2 FYNNEI come from the germline V gene. The CDR3 is 14 amino acids. The CDR3 region is CASDQDRFSTEAFF. As DNA, the CDR3 is TGTGCCAGCGACCAAGACAGGTTCTCCACTGAAGCTTTCTTT.

CDR3 protein: CASSQPSGGVSGANVLTF. DNA for the CDR3: TGTGCCAGCAGCCAACCTAGCGGGGGGGTCTCTGGGGCCAACGTCCTGACTTTC. V gene TRBV14 combines with J gene TRBJ2-6, with 12 bases that match TRBD2. Germline assignment: CDR1 SGHDN and CDR2 FVKESK. Trimming cost V 2 bases and J 0 bases; bases outside gene matches: 2. This CDR3 is built from 18 residues.

The gene calls are TRBV5-4 and TRBJ2-2; 9 nucleotides agree with TRBD1. V was pared by 3 bases and J by 3 bases, with 3 bases of the junction left unmatched. The CDR3 consists of 15 residues. Germline V gene data show CDR1 as SGHNT and CDR2 as YYREEE (reference sequence). CDR3 region: CASSWGQGDTGELFF. The CDR3 bases are TGTGCCAGCAGCTGGGGACAGGGCGACACCGGGGAGCTGTTTTTT.

This chain connects TRBV9 to TRBJ1-5; 7 bases agree with TRBD1. Trimming at V came to 0 bases and at J to 7 bases, leaving 4 bases not matched to a gene. Germline lookup yields CDR1 SGDLS and CDR2 YYNGEE. The CDR3 has 14 residues. The CDR3 DNA follows: TGTGCCAGCAGCGTAGAAGGGGACAGACAGCCCCAGCATTTT. Translating gives CASSVEGDRQPQHF. The complete variable domain, with remaining parts taken from reference TRBV9 and TRBJ1-5, reads DSGVTQTPKHLITATGQRVTLRCSPRSGDLSVYWYQQSLDQGLQFLIQYYNGEERAKGNILERFSAQQFPDLHSELNLSSLELGDSALYFCASSVEGDRQPQHFGDGTRLSIL.

The chain links TRBV7-2 to TRBJ2-7; 10 bases agree with TRBD2. V gave up 1 base and J gave up 5 bases; unmatched junction bases: 5. The CDR3 is 15 amino acids. Germline loops: CDR1 SGHTA, CDR2 FQGNSA. The CDR3 protein is CASSLGGTSDHEQYF. Here the CDR3 DNA reads TGTGCCAGCAGCTTAGGAGGGACTAGCGACCACGAGCAGTACTTC.

The chain is built from TRBV5-1 and TRBJ1-1; D perhaps matches TRBD1 (6 bases). The germline V and J ends were trimmed by 5 bases and 6 bases, with 20 bases remaining between them. Germline loops: CDR1 SGHRS, CDR2 YFSETQ. The CDR3 length is 15 residues. CDR3 coding DNA: TGCGCCAGCAGTTCCCCGGGACAAGGGGTCGCTGAAGCTTTCTTT. Protein: CASSSPGQGVAEAFF.

V and J are TRBV11-3 and TRBJ1-6; D uncertain. The V end was cut by 2 bases, the J end by 3 bases, with 2 bases between. The CDR3 runs to 13 residues. Germline V lookup: CDR1 SGHNT, CDR2 YENEEA. CDR3 in DNA: TGTGCCAGCAGCTTATACTATAATTCACCCCTCCACTTT. Protein: CASSLYYNSPLHF.

V usage is TRBV19 and J usage is TRBJ2-7; no clear D. The germline V gene encodes CDR1 LNHDA and CDR2 SQIVND (reference sequence). The CDR3 spans 13 residues. V was pared by 3 bases and J by 2 bases, with 8 bases between. For the CDR3, the DNA is TGTGCCAGTAGTATCGCTGCGACCTACGAGCAGTACTTC. Translation: CASSIAATYEQYF.

This sequence joins TRBV7-9 and TRBJ2-1; 10 nucleotides match TRBD2. The CDR3 sequence is 15 residues long. The ends lost 6 bases at V and 3 bases at J; junction bases unmatched: 5. The germline V gene encodes CDR1 SEHNR and CDR2 FQNEAQ (reference sequence). The CDR3 nucleotides are TGTGCCAGCAGGGCGAGCGGGAGGGACTACAATGAGCAGTTCTTC. As protein: CASRASGRDYNEQFF.

The chain employs TRBV27 and TRBJ2-3, with 8 positions matching TRBD1. Trimming at V came to 3 bases and at J to 0 bases, leaving 2 bases not matched to a gene. The CDR3 sequence is 15 residues long. Per the germline V gene, CDR1 is MNHEY and CDR2 is SMNVEV (reference sequence). In DNA form, the CDR3 reads TGTGCCAGCAGTTTCAGGGGGCGGAGCACAGATACGCAGTATTTT. It translates to CASSFRGRSTDTQYF.

The V and J genes are TRBV30 and TRBJ2-2; D unresolved. Trimming took 4 bases from V and 2 from J, leaving 8 bases between them. This CDR3 spans 13 amino acids. Germline CDR1 reads GTSNPN; CDR2 reads SVGIG (reference sequence). The CDR3 region has the DNA TGTGCCTGGACCATACTAAACACCGGGGAGCTGTTTTTT. It encodes CAWTILNTGELFF.

The V gene is TRBV6-5, the J gene TRBJ2-5, with 13 bases fitting TRBD2. The germline V gene encodes CDR1 MNHEY and CDR2 SVGAGI. This CDR3 contains 15 residues. Trimming cost V 8 bases and J 2 bases; bases outside gene matches: 5. Here the CDR3 reads CASSRGLAGQETQYF. The CDR3 DNA follows: TGTGCCAGCTCGAGGGGACTAGCGGGGCAAGAGACCCAGTACTTC.

The chain uses TRBV11-2 and TRBJ1-6; TRBD1 matches at 7 bases. Per germline, CDR1 SGHAT and CDR2 FQNNGV. With V trimmed by 3 bases and J by 6 bases, 2 bases remained unmatched. This CDR3 is built from 14 residues. As DNA, the CDR3 is TGTGCCAGCAGCTTTCAGGGGGGTAATTCACCCCTCCACTTT. Translating gives CASSFQGGNSPLHF.

The chain couples TRBV7-9 to TRBJ1-4, with D uncertain. The CDR3 runs 14 residues. In germline, CDR1 is SEHNR, CDR2 FQNEAQ (reference sequence). V gave up 6 bases and J gave up 8 bases, with 16 bases separating them. CDR3 amino acids: CASRSPVVREKLFF. In DNA, the CDR3 is TGTGCCAGCAGGTCGCCGGTGGTAAGAGAAAAACTGTTTTTT.

The chain combines TRBV11-2 with TRBJ1-2; TRBD1 is a possible D gene (6 bases). V was trimmed by 0 bases and J by 12 bases, leaving 20 bases between them. Germline loops: CDR1 SGHAT, CDR2 FQNNGV. CDR3 length: 15 amino acids. CDR3 DNA: TGTGCCAGCAGCTTAGATCCACAGGGAAGGGTTTCGGACACCTTC. Amino acid sequence: CASSLDPQGRVSDTF.

The V gene is TRBV5-1, the J gene TRBJ2-1; D possibly corresponds to TRBD2 (6 bases). With 4 bases removed from V and 6 bases from J, the gap between germline ends came to 11 bases. CDR1 SGHRS and CDR2 YFSETQ come from the germline V gene. The length of the CDR3 is 13 residues. The CDR3 region is CASSRGLSNEQFF. The DNA for the CDR3 is TGCGCCAGCAGCAGGGGACTGTCCAATGAGCAGTTCTTC.

This sequence joins TRBV11-2 and TRBJ2-7, with unresolved D. CDR1 and CDR2 (germline): SGHAT, FQNNGV. This CDR3 has 15 residues. The V end lost 0 bases, the J end lost 3 bases, and 12 bases lay between the germline ends. The CDR3 sequence is CASSLEAQANYEQYF. Here the CDR3 DNA reads TGTGCCAGCAGCTTAGAAGCCCAAGCTAACTACGAGCAGTACTTC.

V and J are TRBV11-2 and TRBJ2-1; 7 bases line up with TRBD2. The CDR3 runs to 17 residues. Germline V gene sequence: CDR1 SGHAT, CDR2 FQNNGV. J gave up 7 bases and V 1 base, and 13 bases lay outside the gene matches. The CDR3 nucleotides read TGTGCCAGCAGCTTAGTTCCGTCCTTCTATAGCGGGAATGAGCAGTTCTTC. This codes for CASSLVPSFYSGNEQFF.

This chain joins TRBV27 and TRBJ1-5, with TRBD1 matching 7 bases. V was pared by 6 bases and J by 7 bases, with 3 bases of the junction left unmatched. The CDR3 is made up of 12 amino acids. Germline values: CDR1 MNHEY, CDR2 SMNVEV (reference sequence). CDR3 bases: TGTGCCAGCAGCAGACAGGGACAGCCCCAGCATTTT. Translating it yields CASSRQGQPQHF.